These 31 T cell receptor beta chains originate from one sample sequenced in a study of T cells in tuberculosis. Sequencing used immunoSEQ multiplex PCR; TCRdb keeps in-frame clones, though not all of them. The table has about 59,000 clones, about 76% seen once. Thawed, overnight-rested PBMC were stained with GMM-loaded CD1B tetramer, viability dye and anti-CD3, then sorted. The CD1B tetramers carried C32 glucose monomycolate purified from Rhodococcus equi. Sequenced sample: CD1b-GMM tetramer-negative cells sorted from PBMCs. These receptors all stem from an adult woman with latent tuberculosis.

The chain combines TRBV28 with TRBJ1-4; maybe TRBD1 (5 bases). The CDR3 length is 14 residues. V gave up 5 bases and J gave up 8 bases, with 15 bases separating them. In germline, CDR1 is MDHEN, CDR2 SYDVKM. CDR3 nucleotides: TGTGCCAGCAGTCCTGATACGGAGGGGGAAAAACTGTTTTTT. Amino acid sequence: CASSPDTEGEKLFF. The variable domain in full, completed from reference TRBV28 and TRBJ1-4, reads DVKVTQSSRYLVKRTGEKVFLECVQDMDHENMFWYRQDPGLGLRLIYFSYDVKMKEKGDIPEGYSVSREKKERFSLILESASTNQTSMYLCASSPDTEGEKLFFGSGTQLSVL.

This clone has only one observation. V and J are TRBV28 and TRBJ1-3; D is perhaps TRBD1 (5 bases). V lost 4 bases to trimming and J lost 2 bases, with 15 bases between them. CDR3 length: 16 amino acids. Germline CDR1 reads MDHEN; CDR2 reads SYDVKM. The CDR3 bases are TGTGCCAGCAGTTCCCCCGGGGGGGGAGCTGGAAACACCATATATTTT. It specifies CASSSPGGGAGNTIYF.

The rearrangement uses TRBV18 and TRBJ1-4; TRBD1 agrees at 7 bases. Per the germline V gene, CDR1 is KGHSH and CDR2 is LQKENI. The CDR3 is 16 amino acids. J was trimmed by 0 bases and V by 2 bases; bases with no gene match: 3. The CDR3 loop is CASSPTGTATNEKLFF. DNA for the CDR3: TGTGCCAGCTCACCAACCGGGACAGCAACTAATGAAAAACTGTTTTTT. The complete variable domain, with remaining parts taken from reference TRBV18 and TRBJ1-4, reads NAGVMQNPRHLVRRRGQEARLRCSPMKGHSHVYWYRQLPEEGLKFMVYLQKENIIDESGMPKERFSAEFPKEGPSILRIQQVVRGDSAAYFCASSPTGTATNEKLFFGSGTQLSVL.

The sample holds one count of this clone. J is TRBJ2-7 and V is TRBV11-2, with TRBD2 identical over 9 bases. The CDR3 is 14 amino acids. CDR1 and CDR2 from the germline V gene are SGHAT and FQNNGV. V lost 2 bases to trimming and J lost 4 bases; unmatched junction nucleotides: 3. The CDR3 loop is CASSLPSGDYEQYF. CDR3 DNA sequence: TGTGCCAGCAGCTTACCTAGCGGGGATTACGAGCAGTACTTC.

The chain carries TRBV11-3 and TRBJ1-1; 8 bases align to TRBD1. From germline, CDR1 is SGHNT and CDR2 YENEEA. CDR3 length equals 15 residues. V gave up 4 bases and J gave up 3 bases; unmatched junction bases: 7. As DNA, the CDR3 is TGTGCCAGCAGCTCCGCGACAGGGGTCGACACTGAAGCTTTCTTT. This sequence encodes CASSSATGVDTEAFF.

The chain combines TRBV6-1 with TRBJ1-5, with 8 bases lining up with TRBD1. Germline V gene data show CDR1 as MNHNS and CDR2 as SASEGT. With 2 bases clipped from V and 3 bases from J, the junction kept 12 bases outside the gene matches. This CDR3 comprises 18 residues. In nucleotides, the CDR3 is TGTGCCAGCAGTGAACATACTCCGGGACAGGCCTTCAATCAGCCCCAGCATTTT. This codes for CASSEHTPGQAFNQPQHF.

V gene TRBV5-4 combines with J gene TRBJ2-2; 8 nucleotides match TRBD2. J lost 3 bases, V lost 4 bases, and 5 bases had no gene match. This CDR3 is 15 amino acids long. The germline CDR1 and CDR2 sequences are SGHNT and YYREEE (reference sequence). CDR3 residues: CASSRGGRDTGELFF. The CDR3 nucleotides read TGTGCCAGCAGCCGGGGGGGCCGGGACACCGGGGAGCTGTTTTTT. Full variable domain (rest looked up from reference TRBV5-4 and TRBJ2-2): ETGVTQSPTHLIKTRGQQVTLRCSSQSGHNTVSWYQQALGQGPQFIFQYYREEENGRGNFPPRFSGLQFPNYSSELNVNALELDDSALYLCASSRGGRDTGELFFGEGSRLTVL.

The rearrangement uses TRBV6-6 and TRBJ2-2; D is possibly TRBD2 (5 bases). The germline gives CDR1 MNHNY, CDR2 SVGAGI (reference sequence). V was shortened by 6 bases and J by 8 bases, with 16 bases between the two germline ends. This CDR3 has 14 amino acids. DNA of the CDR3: TGTGCCAGCAGCTACACAAGAGGGTTGGGGGAGCTGTTTTTT. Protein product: CASSYTRGLGELFF.

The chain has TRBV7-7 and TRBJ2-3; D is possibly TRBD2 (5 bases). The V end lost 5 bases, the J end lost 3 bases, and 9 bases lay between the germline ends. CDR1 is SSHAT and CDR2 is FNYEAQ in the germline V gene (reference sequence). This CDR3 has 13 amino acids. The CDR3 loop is CASSPRATDTQYF. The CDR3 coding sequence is TGTGCCAGCAGCCCGCGGGCAACAGATACGCAGTATTTT.

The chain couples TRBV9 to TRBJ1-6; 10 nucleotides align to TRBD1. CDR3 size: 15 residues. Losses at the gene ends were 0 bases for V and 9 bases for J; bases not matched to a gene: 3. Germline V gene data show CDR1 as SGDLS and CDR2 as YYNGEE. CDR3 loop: CASSVGTGGSSPLHF. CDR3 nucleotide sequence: TGTGCCAGCAGCGTAGGGACAGGGGGGAGTTCACCCCTCCACTTT.

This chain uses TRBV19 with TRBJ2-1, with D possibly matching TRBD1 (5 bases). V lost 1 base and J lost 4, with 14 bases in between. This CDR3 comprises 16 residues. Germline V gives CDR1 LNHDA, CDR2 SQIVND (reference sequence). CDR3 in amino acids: CASSIALPQGYNEQFF. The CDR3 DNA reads TGTGCCAGTAGTATAGCCCTCCCCCAGGGTTACAATGAGCAGTTCTTC.

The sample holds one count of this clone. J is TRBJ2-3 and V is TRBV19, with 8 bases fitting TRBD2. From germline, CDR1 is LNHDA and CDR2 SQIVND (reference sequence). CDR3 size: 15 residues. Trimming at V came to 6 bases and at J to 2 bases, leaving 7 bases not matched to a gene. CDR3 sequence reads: CASRHAGGNTDTQYF. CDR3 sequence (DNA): TGTGCCAGTAGACATGCGGGGGGAAACACAGATACGCAGTATTTT.

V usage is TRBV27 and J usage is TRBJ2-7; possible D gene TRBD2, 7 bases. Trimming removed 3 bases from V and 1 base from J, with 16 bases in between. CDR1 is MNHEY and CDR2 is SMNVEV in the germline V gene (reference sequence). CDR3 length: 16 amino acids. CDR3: CASSFGTGGGSYEQYF. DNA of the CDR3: TGTGCCAGCAGTTTCGGTACGGGGGGCGGGTCCTACGAGCAGTACTTC.

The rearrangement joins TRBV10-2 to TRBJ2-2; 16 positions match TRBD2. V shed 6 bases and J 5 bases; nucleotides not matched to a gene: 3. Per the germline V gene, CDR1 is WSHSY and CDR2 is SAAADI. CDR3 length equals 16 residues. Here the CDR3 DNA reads TGCGCCAGCAGCGCGGGACTAGCGGGAGGGACCGGGGAGCTGTTTTTT. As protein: CASSAGLAGGTGELFF.

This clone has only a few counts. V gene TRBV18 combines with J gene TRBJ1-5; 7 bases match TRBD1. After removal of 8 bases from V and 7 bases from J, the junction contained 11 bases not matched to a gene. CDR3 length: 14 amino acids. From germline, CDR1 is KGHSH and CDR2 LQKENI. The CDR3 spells CASQDRDPRQPQHF. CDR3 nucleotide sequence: TGTGCCAGCCAAGACAGGGATCCGCGACAGCCCCAGCATTTT.

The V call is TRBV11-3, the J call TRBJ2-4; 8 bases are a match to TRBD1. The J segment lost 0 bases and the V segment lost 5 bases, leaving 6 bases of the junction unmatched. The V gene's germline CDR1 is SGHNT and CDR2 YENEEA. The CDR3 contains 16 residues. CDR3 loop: CASSPQGAAAKNIQYF. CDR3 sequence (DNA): TGTGCCAGCAGCCCGCAGGGGGCGGCAGCCAAAAACATTCAGTACTTC.

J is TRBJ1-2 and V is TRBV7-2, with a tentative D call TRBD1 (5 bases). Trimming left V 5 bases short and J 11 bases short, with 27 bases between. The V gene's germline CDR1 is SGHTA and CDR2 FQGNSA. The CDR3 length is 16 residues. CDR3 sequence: CASSADLGEVTVGYTF. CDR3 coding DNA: TGTGCCAGCAGCGCCGACTTAGGGGAGGTCACAGTCGGTTACACCTTC.

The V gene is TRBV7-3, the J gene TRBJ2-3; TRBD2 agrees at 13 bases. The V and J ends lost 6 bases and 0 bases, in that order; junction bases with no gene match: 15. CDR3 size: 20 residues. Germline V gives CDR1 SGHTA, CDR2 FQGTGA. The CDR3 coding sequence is TGTGCCAGCAGACAGGGGTTCGGGACTAGCGGGATGTCTAGCACAGATACGCAGTATTTT. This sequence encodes CASRQGFGTSGMSSTDTQYF. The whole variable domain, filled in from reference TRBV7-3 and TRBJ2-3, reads GAGVSQTPSNKVTEKGKYVELRCDPISGHTALYWYRQSLGQGPEFLIYFQGTGAADDSGLPNDRFFAVRPEGSVSTLKIQRTERGDSAVYLCASRQGFGTSGMSSTDTQYFGPGTRLTVL.

Here the CDR3 reads CASRGRGNYGYTF. CDR3 coding DNA: TGTGCCAGCAGGGGCAGGGGTAACTATGGCTACACCTTC. The chain carries TRBV28 and TRBJ1-2, with a possible D match to TRBD1 (6 bases). The V gene lost 6 bases and the J gene lost 1 base, with 9 bases spanning the gap. The CDR3 is 13 amino acids. Germline V gives CDR1 MDHEN, CDR2 SYDVKM.

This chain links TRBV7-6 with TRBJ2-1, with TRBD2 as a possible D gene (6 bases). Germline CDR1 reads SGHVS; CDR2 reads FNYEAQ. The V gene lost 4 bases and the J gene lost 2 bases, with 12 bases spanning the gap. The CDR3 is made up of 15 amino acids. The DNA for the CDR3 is TGTGCCAGCAGCTCGGGGACTTCTACCTACAATGAGCAGTTCTTC. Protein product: CASSSGTSTYNEQFF. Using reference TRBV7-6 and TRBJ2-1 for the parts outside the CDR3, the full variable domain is GAGVSQSPRYKVTKRGQDVALRCDPISGHVSLYWYRQALGQGPEFLTYFNYEAQQDKSGLPNDRFSAERPEGSISTLTIQRTEQRDSAMYRCASSSGTSTYNEQFFGPGTRLTVL.

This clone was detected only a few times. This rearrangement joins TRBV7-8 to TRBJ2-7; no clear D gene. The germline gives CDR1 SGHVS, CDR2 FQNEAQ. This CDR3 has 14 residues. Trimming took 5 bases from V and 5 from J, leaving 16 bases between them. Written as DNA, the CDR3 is TGTGCCAGCAGCCCCCGCTTCCTAGACCACGAGCAGTACTTC. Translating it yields CASSPRFLDHEQYF. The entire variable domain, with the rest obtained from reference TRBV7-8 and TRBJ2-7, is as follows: GAGVSQSPRYKVAKRGQDVALRCDPISGHVSLFWYQQALGQGPEFLTYFQNEAQLDKSGLPSDRFFAERPEGSVSTLKIQRTQQEDSAVYLCASSPRFLDHEQYFGPGTRLTVT.

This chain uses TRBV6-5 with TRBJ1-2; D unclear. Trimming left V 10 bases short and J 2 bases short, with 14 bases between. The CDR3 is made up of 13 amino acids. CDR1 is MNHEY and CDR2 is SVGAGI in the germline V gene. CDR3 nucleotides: TGTGCCACCACTCGTGCGGGCAACTATGGCTACACCTTC. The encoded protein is CATTRAGNYGYTF.

CDR3 sequence: CASSLGQGSTDTQYF. DNA for the CDR3: TGTGCCAGCAGCTTAGGACAGGGCAGCACAGATACGCAGTATTTT. The rearrangement links TRBV11-3 to TRBJ2-3, with 7 bases fitting TRBD1. After removal of 1 base from V and 0 bases from J, the junction contained 1 base not matched to a gene. Germline CDR1 reads SGHNT; CDR2 reads YENEEA. The CDR3 covers 15 residues.

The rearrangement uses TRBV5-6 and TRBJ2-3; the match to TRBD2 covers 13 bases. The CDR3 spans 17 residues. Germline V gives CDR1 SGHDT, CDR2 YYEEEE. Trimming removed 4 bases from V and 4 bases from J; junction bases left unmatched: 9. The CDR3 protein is CASSPTRTSGSSDTQYF. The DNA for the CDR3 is TGTGCCAGCAGCCCAACGCGGACTAGCGGGAGCTCAGATACGCAGTATTTT.

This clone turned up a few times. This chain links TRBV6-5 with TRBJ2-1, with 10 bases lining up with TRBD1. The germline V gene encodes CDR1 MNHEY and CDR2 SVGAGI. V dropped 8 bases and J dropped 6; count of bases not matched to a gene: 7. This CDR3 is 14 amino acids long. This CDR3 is CASLSRTGGNEQFF. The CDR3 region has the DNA TGTGCCAGCCTCTCCCGGACAGGGGGCAATGAGCAGTTCTTC.

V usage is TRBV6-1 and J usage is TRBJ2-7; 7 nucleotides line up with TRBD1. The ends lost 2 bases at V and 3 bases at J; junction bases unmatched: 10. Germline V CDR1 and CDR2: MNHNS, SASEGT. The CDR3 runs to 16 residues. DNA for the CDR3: TGTGCCAGCAGTGAACCGGGACAGTTAGGCAACTACGAGCAGTACTTC. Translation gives CASSEPGQLGNYEQYF.

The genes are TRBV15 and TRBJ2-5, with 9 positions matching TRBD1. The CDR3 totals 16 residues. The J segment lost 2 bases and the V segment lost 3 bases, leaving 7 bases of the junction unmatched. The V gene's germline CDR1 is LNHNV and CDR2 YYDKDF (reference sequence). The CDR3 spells CATSRGGQGSQETQYF. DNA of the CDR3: TGTGCCACCAGCAGGGGGGGACAGGGATCTCAAGAGACCCAGTACTTC.

For the CDR3, the DNA is TGTGCCAGCAGTTCGCCGGGACTAGCGGGCGTGGGGGAGTACTTC. Its translation: CASSSPGLAGVGEYF. The chain combines TRBV6-5 with TRBJ2-7; TRBD2 agrees at 12 bases. The CDR3 extends over 15 amino acids. Trimming cost V 4 bases and J 11 bases; bases outside gene matches: 12. Looked up from germline, CDR1 is MNHEY and CDR2 is SVGAGI.

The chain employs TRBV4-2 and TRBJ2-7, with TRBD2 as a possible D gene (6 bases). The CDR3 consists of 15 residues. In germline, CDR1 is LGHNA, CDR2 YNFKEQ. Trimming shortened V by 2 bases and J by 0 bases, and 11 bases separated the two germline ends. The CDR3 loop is CASSQPGTDSYEQYF. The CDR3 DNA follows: TGTGCCAGCAGCCAACCCGGGACTGACTCCTACGAGCAGTACTTC.

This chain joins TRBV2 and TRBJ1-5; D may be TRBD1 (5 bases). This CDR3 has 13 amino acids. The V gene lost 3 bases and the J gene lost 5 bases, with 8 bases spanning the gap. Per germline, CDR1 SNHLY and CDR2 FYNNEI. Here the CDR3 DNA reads TGTGCCAGCAGTGAGGGGGGGTATCAGCCCCAGCATTTT. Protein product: CASSEGGYQPQHF.

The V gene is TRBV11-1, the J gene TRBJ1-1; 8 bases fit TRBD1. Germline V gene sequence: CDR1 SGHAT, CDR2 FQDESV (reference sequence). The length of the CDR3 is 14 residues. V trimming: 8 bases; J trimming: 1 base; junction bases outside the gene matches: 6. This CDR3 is CASRTGTGNTEAFF. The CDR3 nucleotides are TGTGCCAGCCGAACCGGGACAGGGAACACTGAAGCTTTCTTT.